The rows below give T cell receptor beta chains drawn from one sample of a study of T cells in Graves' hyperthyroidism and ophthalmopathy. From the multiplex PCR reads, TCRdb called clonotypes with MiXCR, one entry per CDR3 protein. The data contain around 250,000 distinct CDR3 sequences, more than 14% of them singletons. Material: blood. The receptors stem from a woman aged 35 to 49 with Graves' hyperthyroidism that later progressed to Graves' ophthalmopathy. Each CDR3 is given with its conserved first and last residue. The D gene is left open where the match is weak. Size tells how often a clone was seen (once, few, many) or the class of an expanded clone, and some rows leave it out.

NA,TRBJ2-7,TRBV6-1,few,TGTGCCAGCAGCGTCAGCCAGCCGGACGAGCAGTACTTC,CASSVSQPDEQYF
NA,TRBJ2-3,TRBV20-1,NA,TGCAGTGCTAGAGATTCGCGGGATAGCACAGATACGCAGTATTTT,CSARDSRDSTDTQYF
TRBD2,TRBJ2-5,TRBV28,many,TGTGCCAGCAGTCCGGGGGGAGGGGAACAAGAGACCCAGTACTTC,CASSPGGGEQETQYF
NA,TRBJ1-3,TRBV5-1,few,TGCGCCAGCAGTTCGGGTAGCTCTGGAAACACCATATATTTT,CASSSGSSGNTIYF
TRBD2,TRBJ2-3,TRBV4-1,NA,TGCGCCAGCAGCGATCTAGCGGGGGGGAAAGATACGCAGTATTTT,CASSDLAGGKDTQYF
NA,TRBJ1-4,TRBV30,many,TGTGCCCTCAGCCGGGACGGCATACGTGCAACTAATGAAAAACTGTTTTTT,CALSRDGIRATNEKLFF
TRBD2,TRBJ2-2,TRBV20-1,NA,TGCAGTGCTTTGCAGGGACTAGACACCGGGGAGCTGTTTTTT,CSALQGLDTGELFF
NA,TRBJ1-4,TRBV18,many,TGTGCCAGCTCACCCTTACCACCAACAGCAACTAATGAAAAACTGTTTTTT,CASSPLPPTATNEKLFF
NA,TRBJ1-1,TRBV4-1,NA,TGCGCCAGCCTTTCCGGGGGGGATGAAGCTTTCTTT,CASLSGGDEAFF
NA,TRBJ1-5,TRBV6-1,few,TGTGCCAGCAAACAGGACCACAATCAGCCCCAGCATTTT,CASKQDHNQPQHF